This T cell receptor (beta chain) was captured in a study of cytomegalovirus exposure and HLA in healthy donors. Study summary: The approximately 130 validation repertoires matched the roughly 700 first-cohort repertoires in platform, a later analysis reported.

Regarding the study as a whole: There were a few CMV-associated chains whose specificity for CMV antigens was confirmed in vitro.

This clone was observed a single time. Its antigen is currently unknown. Profiled with immunoSEQ multiplex PCR; TCRdb holds only in-frame clones, not every one. The data contain 100,000 to 150,000 clones, roughly 89% of them singletons. The germline V gene encodes CDR1 DFQATT and CDR2 SNEGSKA (reference sequence). The V end lost 2 bases, the J end lost 4 bases, and 4 bases lay between the germline ends. This CDR3 is built from 11 residues. Sequenced material: PBMCs. This TCR derives from a woman under 30 in good health and CMV-seronegative. The chain joins TRBV20-1 to TRBJ2-3; no definite D call. CDR3 in amino acids: CSARSPDTQYF. For the CDR3, the DNA is TGCAGTGCTAGAAGCCCAGATACGCAGTATTTT.